Following are 20 T cell receptor beta chains from one sample sequenced in a study of T cells in Graves' hyperthyroidism and ophthalmopathy. RNA transcripts provided the source from which TCR beta CDR3 regions were amplified. Researchers ran a first-round RT-PCR on the TCR CDR3 using the HTBI primer set. A single record per CDR3 protein comes from TCRdb applying MiXCR to the multiplex PCR reads. The sample lists hundreds of thousands of distinct CDR3 sequences, 45% occurring once. The sequenced material came from peripheral blood or thyroid tissue (not recorded which). These receptors all come from an adult man with Graves' disease, either hyperthyroidism or ophthalmopathy (not recorded which).

This clonotype has a handful of counts. V is TRBV3-1 and J is TRBJ2-5; D is undetermined. Germline V gives CDR1 LGHDT, CDR2 YNNKEL (reference sequence). CDR3 size: 11 residues. V was shortened by 4 bases and J by 10 bases, with 10 bases between the two germline ends. In DNA, the CDR3 is TGTGCCAGCAGCCCCCTTTCTGTCCAGTACTTC. Translation gives CASSPLSVQYF.

The chain employs TRBV6-1 and TRBJ1-2; D possibly corresponds to TRBD1 (5 bases). CDR3 length equals 17 residues. Trimming left V 5 bases short and J 1 base short, with 20 bases between. Per the germline V gene, CDR1 is MNHNS and CDR2 is SASEGT. The chain's CDR3 is CASSYSQTEVFNYGYTF. CDR3 DNA sequence: TGTGCCAGCAGTTACTCGCAGACAGAAGTTTTTAACTATGGCTACACCTTC.

For the CDR3, the DNA is TGTGCCAGCAGTTACCGAGGGGGCTTTGTGACTGAAGCTTTCTTT. Translating gives CASSYRGGFVTEAFF. This chain connects TRBV12-3 or TRBV12-4 to TRBJ1-1; 7 bases agree with TRBD1. CDR3 length equals 15 residues. The J segment lost 5 bases and the V segment lost 4 bases, leaving 10 bases of the junction unmatched.

The chain links TRBV2 to TRBJ1-4; 8 bases are shared with TRBD1. This CDR3 has 15 amino acids. V was clipped by 7 bases and J by 2 bases; unmatched bases: 6. CDR1 and CDR2 from the germline V gene are SNHLY and FYNNEI. CDR3 amino acids: CASKGRGHTNEKLFF. Written as DNA, the CDR3 is TGTGCCAGCAAGGGCAGGGGGCACACTAATGAAAAACTGTTTTTT.

This clonotype was found a few times. The V and J genes are TRBV7-6 and TRBJ1-1; D is ambiguous. Germline V CDR1 and CDR2: SGHVS, FNYEAQ. The CDR3 is made up of 15 amino acids. V gave up 5 bases and J gave up 1 base, with 14 bases separating them. CDR3 bases: TGTGCCAGCAGCGAAATGGGTGGGTCGAACACTGAAGCTTTCTTT. Translated, it gives CASSEMGGSNTEAFF. Together with reference TRBV7-6 and TRBJ1-1, the CDR3 gives the full variable domain: GAGVSQSPRYKVTKRGQDVALRCDPISGHVSLYWYRQALGQGPEFLTYFNYEAQQDKSGLPNDRFSAERPEGSISTLTIQRTEQRDSAMYRCASSEMGGSNTEAFFGQGTRLTVV.

The chain combines TRBV5-1 with TRBJ1-2; D remains ambiguous. The CDR3 covers 15 residues. The V gene lost 4 bases and the J gene lost 7 bases, with 20 bases spanning the gap. Germline V gives CDR1 SGHRS, CDR2 YFSETQ. The CDR3 is CASSPGPDKVSGYTF. The DNA of the CDR3 is TGCGCCAGCAGCCCCGGGCCCGACAAGGTATCTGGCTACACCTTC.

The genes are TRBV20-1 and TRBJ1-3, with TRBD1 identical over 7 bases. Germline trimming cut 0 bases from V and 0 bases from J; bases unmatched to any gene: 5. CDR1 is DFQATT, CDR2 SNEGSKA, per germline (reference sequence). The CDR3 totals 16 residues. CDR3 region: CSARDGTAFSGNTIYF. The DNA of the CDR3 is TGCAGTGCTAGAGACGGGACAGCCTTCTCTGGAAACACCATATATTTT.

This clonotype turned up a few times. CDR3 DNA: TGCGCCAGCAGCTTGGCCCAGGGATCTGGCTACACCTTC. Its translation is CASSLAQGSGYTF. This chain uses TRBV5-1 with TRBJ1-2; D possibly corresponds to TRBD1 (5 bases). This CDR3 has 13 amino acids. Between the trimmed V and J ends, which lost 0 bases and 7 bases, there was a span of 10 bases. Germline V gene data show CDR1 as SGHRS and CDR2 as YFSETQ. The variable domain in full, with the rest retrieved from reference TRBV5-1 and TRBJ1-2, is KAGVTQTPRYLIKTRGQQVTLSCSPISGHRSVSWYQQTPGQGLQFLFEYFSETQRNKGNFPGRFSGRQFSNSRSEMNVSTLELGDSALYLCASSLAQGSGYTFGSGTRLTVV.

In this sample, this clonotype turned up a few times. The chain couples TRBV20-1 to TRBJ1-2, with 7 positions matching TRBD1. The trim removed 1 base at V and 5 bases at J, leaving 16 bases unmatched. Germline V gives CDR1 DFQATT, CDR2 SNEGSKA (reference sequence). This CDR3 spans 17 amino acids. For the CDR3, the DNA is TGCAGTGCTAGAGGACCGAACCCCGGCAGGGGGTCTTATGGCTACACCTTC. This translates into CSARGPNPGRGSYGYTF.

This clonotype was seen a handful of times. The CDR3 sequence: CASSPQPRTDTEAFF. The CDR3 coding sequence is TGTGCCAGCAGCCCTCAACCCCGGACTGACACTGAAGCTTTCTTT. The chain recombines TRBV12-3 or TRBV12-4 with TRBJ1-1; D unresolved. The germline V and J ends were trimmed by 6 bases and 3 bases, with 17 bases remaining between them. The CDR3 spans 15 residues.

This clonotype was seen a single time. The V call is TRBV20-1, the J call TRBJ1-1; D uncertain. The V gene's germline CDR1 is DFQATT and CDR2 SNEGSKA (reference sequence). The CDR3 has 14 residues. V lost 0 bases to trimming and J lost 1 base, with 9 bases between them. As DNA, the CDR3 is TGCAGTGCTAGAGATGTCCCCGGGAACACTGAAGCTTTCTTT. This codes for CSARDVPGNTEAFF.

The V call is TRBV7-9, the J call TRBJ2-7; possible D gene TRBD2, 7 bases. V was clipped by 5 bases and J by 1 base, with 18 bases between them. Germline assignment: CDR1 SEHNR and CDR2 FQNEAQ (reference sequence). This CDR3 is built from 16 residues. The CDR3 sequence is CASSPVGGLASYEQYF. The CDR3 bases are TGTGCCAGCAGCCCAGTCGGGGGGCTTGCTTCCTACGAGCAGTACTTC.

The rearrangement links TRBV5-1 to TRBJ1-2; 9 bases are a match to TRBD1. Germline values: CDR1 SGHRS, CDR2 YFSETQ. The CDR3 contains 15 residues. V trimming: 1 base; J trimming: 3 bases; junction bases outside the gene matches: 4. The CDR3 reads CASSLYGTGHYGYTF. CDR3 nucleotides: TGCGCCAGCAGCTTGTACGGGACAGGGCACTATGGCTACACCTTC.

V usage is TRBV24-1 and J usage is TRBJ2-7, with 8 bases that match TRBD2. This CDR3 is built from 13 residues. Germline CDR1 and CDR2: KGHDR and SFDVKD. Germline trimming cut 5 bases from V and 7 bases from J; bases unmatched to any gene: 6. The CDR3 is CATSGPTGGEQYF. The DNA of the CDR3 is TGTGCCACCAGTGGGCCAACGGGGGGGGAGCAGTACTTC.

The rearrangement joins TRBV7-9 to TRBJ2-7; possibly TRBD1 for D (6 bases). Germline V gives CDR1 SEHNR, CDR2 FQNEAQ (reference sequence). The germline V and J ends were trimmed by 8 bases and 2 bases, with 16 bases remaining between them. The CDR3 has 14 amino acids. The CDR3 sequence: CASSRVTGAYEQYF. The CDR3 DNA sequence: TGTGCCAGCTCAAGGGTGACAGGCGCCTACGAGCAGTACTTC. The full variable domain, rest sourced from reference TRBV7-9 and TRBJ2-7, is DTGVSQNPRHKITKRGQNVTFRCDPISEHNRLYWYRQTLGQGPEFLTYFQNEAQLEKSRLLSDRFSAERPKGSFSTLEIQRTEQGDSAMYLCASSRVTGAYEQYFGPGTRLTVT.

Comments on this clonotype: One end of the junction does not line up with germline, which may come from a read error. V and J are TRBV24-1 and TRBJ1-4, with TRBD1 identical over 7 bases. The CDR3 has 15 amino acids. CDR1 is KGHDR, CDR2 SFDVKD, per germline. Here the CDR3 DNA reads TGTGCCAGCAGTGGGACAGAGGTTTCGAGGGAAAAACTGTTTTTT. This encodes CASSGTEVSREKLFF.

The rearrangement joins TRBV7-4 to TRBJ1-4, with 11 positions matching TRBD1. There are 15 residues in the CDR3. Germline CDR1 reads SGHVT; CDR2 reads SQSDAQ. V lost 3 bases and J lost 7; bases outside the gene matches: 4. In DNA form, the CDR3 reads TGTGCCAGCAGCTTCGGACAGGGGGCTGGTGAAAAACTGTTTTTT. Translation gives CASSFGQGAGEKLFF.

Details on this clonotype: No DNA is shown, since the ends of the CDR3 on it are uncertain; the CDR3 is the one TCRdb lists. The rearrangement uses TRBV29-1 and TRBJ1-1; the DNA was not compared with TRBD1, the D call given in the table. Germline V gene sequence: CDR1 SQVTM, CDR2 ANQGSEA. The CDR3 sequence runs 9 residues, both termini included. The CDR3 protein is CSVADGTEF.

The V call is TRBV20-1, the J call TRBJ1-5; maybe TRBD1 (5 bases). The germline V gene encodes CDR1 DFQATT and CDR2 SNEGSKA (reference sequence). There are 15 residues in the CDR3. Trimming left V 7 bases short and J 1 base short, with 17 bases between. In nucleotides, the CDR3 is TGCAGTGTTAGTCCGGGGGGTTCAAGCAATCAGCCCCAGCATTTT. It specifies CSVSPGGSSNQPQHF.

This clonotype was counted only a few times. A read error may explain this, as a much larger clone is one base away. V usage is TRBV29-1 and J usage is TRBJ2-7; TRBD2 might be the D (6 bases). V lost 4 bases to trimming and J lost 1 base, with 8 bases between them. The CDR3 loop spans 12 amino acids. Germline CDR1 is SQVTM and CDR2 is ANQGSEA. CDR3 nucleotides: TGCAGCGTTGGTGGGAGGTCCTACGAGCAGTACTTC. It yields the protein CSVGGRSYEQYF.